Sequencing of this TCR beta chain was carried out in a study of blood T cell repertoires in COVID-19. Background on the study: The cDNA or gDNA used as material had been derived from T cells, B-cell-depleted T cells, or PBMCs.

Per the original methods: Reference gene primers were amplified, and this amplification served to estimate nucleated cell counts. Sequencing was performed with immunoSEQ multiplex PCR; in TCRdb, only in-frame clones are kept and a portion is missing. V, J and clone size reflect that table, while D and trimming were determined from the DNA. The table shows some 58,000 clones, with 88% occurring only once. CDR1 is SQVTM and CDR2 is ANQGSEA in the germline V gene. The CDR3 is 13 amino acids. V dropped 6 bases and J dropped 4 bases, with 15 bases sitting between them. V usage is TRBV29-1 and J usage is TRBJ1-1; no firm D call. The sequence was obtained from a human donor in a cohort sampled during active COVID-19. The sequencing input was peripheral blood. The CDR3 loop is CSVRAGLFTEAFF. The DNA of the CDR3 is TGCAGCGTCCGAGCGGGGTTGTTCACTGAAGCTTTCTTT.